This note documents a single T cell receptor (beta chain) sequence. This clone occurred once. There is no known antigen for this receptor. Base-call qualities are not available, and no considerably larger clone is one nucleotide away. Each collaborating institution followed its own protocols to collect whole blood in K2EDTA tubes. For TCRbeta analysis, collaborators shipped samples as frozen whole blood, isolated PBMCs, or DNA extracted from either of those sample types. This record comes from a study of blood T cell repertoires in COVID-19 (TCRdb year 2020). Background on the whole study: The collaborator samples originated in the United States, Italy and Spain and spanned the acute and convalescent phases of COVID-19. The material from the prospective study consisted of cDNA or gDNA derived from T cells, B-cell-depleted T cells, or PBMCs. Deeply sampled blood TCRbeta repertoires from subjects exposed to, actively infected with, or recovered from COVID-19 were included in the dataset. A freely available public database, intended as a resource for researchers studying the immune response to SARS-CoV-2, is where the repertoires were released. Samples came from the ongoing ImmuneRACE study (first 160 participants) plus 1,254 subjects from 6 global collaborators. A de-identified subject ID, COVID-19 status, age in years and sex were almost always included in the sample metadata. Where available, HLA class I and class II types were taken from metadata supplied by the sample provider and were not determined by assay-based typing. Points the paper makes about the study in general: How much clinical and demographic metadata was included differed by source and by participant, and the metadata was provided uncurated.

Including the terminal cysteine and phenylalanine, the CDR3 comprises 15 residues. The retained sequence is limited to the CDR3, 45 bases, with the frame set at the first base. The germline V gene (reference sequence) provides CDR1 LNHDA and CDR2 SQIVND. Between the V and J ends, shortened by 5 bases and 0 bases respectively, the junction contains 11 bases. TCRbeta CDR3 regions were amplified from genomic DNA using the immunoSEQ Assay, a bias-controlled multiplex PCR. The study's own analysis went as follows. The number of nucleated cells in each sample was estimated from the amplification of reference gene primers within the assay. To quantify the absolute abundance of each unique TCRbeta CDR3 rearrangement, sequence reads were collapsed and filtered. For each sample, productive Simpson clonality was calculated as the square root of Simpson's diversity index across productive rearrangements. TCRdb stores this immuneACCESS table with in-frame sequences only. Part of the clones is absent; in the studies checked, under half of the shortfall reflects unresolved V genes, and no reason is known for the rest. D and trimming come from the DNA, and the V and J calls and clone size come from that table. This sample holds some 160,000 clones; around 75% were observed only once. The ten largest clones add up to around 14% of the sample.

The chain employs TRBV19 and TRBJ2-1; the D gene is possibly TRBD1, with 6 bases matching. Sequenced: peripheral blood. The TCR comes from a woman older than 75 with acute or convalescent COVID-19. The base sequence is TGTGCCAGTAGTGACGACAGGAGCTCCTACAATGAGCAGTTCTTC. The translation is CASSDDRSSYNEQFF.